This T cell receptor (beta chain) was recorded in a study of T cells in Graves' hyperthyroidism and ophthalmopathy. General study points: Separating ophthalmopathy from stable hyperthyroidism was achieved by a 13 V-J model. Among thyroid clonotypes expanded above 0.001, most also appeared in blood. Ophthalmopathy got predicted by the model a median approximately six months before its onset.

RNA transcripts served as the template for amplifying TCR beta CDR3 regions. TCR CDR3 underwent first-round RT-PCR with the HTBI primer set. In TCRdb, the multiplex PCR reads were re-called with MiXCR into one record per CDR3 protein. The data contain roughly 570,000 distinct CDR3 sequences, around 46% of them singletons. The V end lost 5 bases, the J end lost 5 bases, and 21 bases lay between the germline ends. The CDR3 has 16 residues. Looked up from germline, CDR1 is LNHDA and CDR2 is SQIVND (reference sequence). Orbital computed tomography, thyroid ultrasound, serum thyroxine and TRAb, and clinical symptoms together informed the diagnoses. This clonotype was seen many times. Its antigen is unidentified.

Source material: peripheral blood or thyroid tissue (not recorded which). This receptor was identified in an adult woman with Graves' disease, either hyperthyroidism or ophthalmopathy (not recorded which). This chain joins TRBV19 and TRBJ1-1; D ambiguous. The CDR3 nucleotides read TGTGCCAGTAGTCCATTCAATGGGCCCGGAGGGACTGAAGCTTTCTTT. As protein: CASSPFNGPGGTEAFF.